A single sample gave rise to the 21 T cell receptor beta chains below, sequenced in a study of prognosis after radiotherapy for stage I lung cancer. By two-round multiplex PCR, the TCR beta CDR3 was amplified from genomic DNA. Every TRBV and TRBJ gene had its own specific primer in first-round PCR. TCRdb reprocessed the multiplex PCR reads with MiXCR, giving one entry per CDR3 protein. The sample lists approximately 14,000 distinct CDR3 sequences; roughly 52% were seen once. The material sequenced was PBMCs, taken before or after stereotactic body radiation therapy (not recorded which). Source of these receptors: a donor aged 50 or older with non-small cell lung cancer.

This clonotype came up many times. The J gene is TRBJ1-3, the V gene TRBV11-2, with a tentative D call TRBD1 (6 bases). This CDR3 has 17 amino acids. Germline V gene data show CDR1 as SGHAT and CDR2 as FQNNGV. V shed 2 bases and J shed 0 bases, with 14 bases lying between them. The CDR3, as DNA: TGTGCCAGCAGCTTAATGGGGGGGGCCGTCTCTGGAAACACCATATATTTT. It specifies CASSLMGGAVSGNTIYF.

This clonotype was detected only a few times. A much larger clone lies a single base off, so this may be a read error. The chain uses TRBV7-9 and TRBJ1-5; 7 bases map to TRBD1. Germline V gives CDR1 SEHNR, CDR2 FQNEAQ (reference sequence). This CDR3 has 14 residues. The CDR3 coding sequence is TGTGCCAGCAGCTTAGAAGGGGGCGGTCAGCCCCGGCATTTT. Protein product: CASSLEGGGQPRHF.

Many counts were recorded for this clonotype. V is TRBV5-1 and J is TRBJ2-7; a weak D match, TRBD2 (7 bases). The CDR3 consists of 17 residues. CDR1 SGHRS and CDR2 YFSETQ come from the germline V gene. V lost 7 bases, J lost 0 bases, and 23 bases lay in between. This chain's CDR3 is CASLLGGAIDRSYEQYF. In nucleotides, the CDR3 is TGCGCCAGCTTGTTGGGGGGGGCCATTGATCGCTCCTACGAGCAGTACTTC.

The V gene is TRBV9, the J gene TRBJ2-1; D may correspond to TRBD1 or TRBD2 (6 bases each). Trimming cost V 5 bases and J 4 bases, with 7 bases left between them. CDR3 length: 12 amino acids. Per germline, CDR1 SGDLS and CDR2 YYNGEE. The CDR3 region has the DNA TGTGCCAGCAGAGGGGGGTACAATGAGCAGTTCTTC. This sequence encodes CASRGGYNEQFF.

As concerns this clonotype: The conserved final phenylalanine or tryptophan is absent from the CDR3, which likely points to a read error. The V gene is TRBV28, the J gene TRBJ2-7, with D possibly being TRBD1 (6 bases). The V gene's germline CDR1 is MDHEN and CDR2 SYDVKM. The CDR3 has 14 residues. V lost 7 bases and J 7 bases, leaving 20 bases between the germline ends. The CDR3 sequence is CASNTGNAYNEQYL. The CDR3 DNA sequence: TGTGCCAGCAACACAGGGAACGCCTACAATGAGCAGTACTTA.

This clonotype counts as medium-sized. The chain recombines TRBV20-1 with TRBJ1-5; D is undetermined. The CDR3 is 13 residues long. Trimming pared 7 bases from V and 3 bases from J, leaving 13 bases between. Germline CDR1 and CDR2: DFQATT and SNEGSKA (reference sequence). CDR3 sequence reads: CSVRLGFNQPQHF. The CDR3 nucleotides read TGCAGTGTTCGGTTGGGGTTCAATCAGCCCCAGCATTTT.

This clonotype was observed many times. The chain links TRBV10-2 to TRBJ2-7; TRBD2 matches 14 bases. Trimming at V came to 6 bases and at J to 9 bases, leaving 7 bases not matched to a gene. This CDR3 is built from 14 residues. Germline V gene data show CDR1 as WSHSY and CDR2 as SAAADI. CDR3 in amino acids: CASRTGLAGVGQYF. The CDR3 DNA reads TGCGCCAGCAGGACGGGACTAGCGGGAGTGGGGCAGTACTTC.

Note on this clonotype: A read error is possible here, since a much larger clone lies one base away. The CDR3 region is CASSWPGKGGTEAFF. In DNA form, the CDR3 reads TGTGCCAGCAGTTGGCCGGGAAAGGGGGGCACTGAAGCTTTCTTT. The chain carries TRBV27 and TRBJ1-1; D possibly corresponds to TRBD1 (6 bases). There are 15 residues in the CDR3. Germline V CDR1 and CDR2: MNHEY, SMNVEV (reference sequence). Trimming cost V 4 bases and J 4 bases, with 16 bases left between them.

Details on this clonotype: A far larger clone is one base from this, pointing to a likely read error. The chain is built from TRBV7-9 and TRBJ1-1, with no clear D. The V end lost 5 bases, the J end lost 4 bases, and 8 bases lay between the germline ends. Germline V gene data show CDR1 as SEHNR and CDR2 as FQNEAQ (reference sequence). The CDR3 sequence is 12 residues long. The CDR3 loop is CASSKLCTEAFF. Here the CDR3 DNA reads TGTGCCAGCAGCAAGCTATGCACTGAAGCTTTCTTT.

In the case of this clonotype: A junction end diverges from the germline sequence, so it may reflect a read error. The chain is built from TRBV7-8 and TRBJ1-2; 7 bases are a match to TRBD1. This CDR3 is built from 17 residues. CDR1 is SGHVS and CDR2 is FQNEAQ in the germline V gene. CDR3: CASSLAWKVQGNYVYTF. The CDR3 coding sequence is TGTGCCAGCAGCTTAGCGTGGAAGGTACAGGGGAACTATGTCTACACCTTC. Looking up the rest from reference TRBV7-8 and TRBJ1-2 gives the full variable domain: GAGVSQSPRYKVAKRGQDVALRCDPISGHVSLFWYQQALGQGPEFLTYFQNEAQLDKSGLPSDRFFAERPEGSVSTLKIQRTQQEDSAVYLCASSLAWKVQGNYVYTFGSGTRLTVV.

There are many counts of this clonotype. The chain has TRBV6-4 and TRBJ1-1; D is undetermined. The germline CDR1 and CDR2 sequences are MRHNA and SNTAGT. The V and J ends lost 3 bases and 2 bases respectively, with 7 bases between them. This CDR3 is 13 amino acids long. The CDR3 loop reads CASSEIPNTEAFF. CDR3 coding DNA: TGTGCCAGCAGTGAGATCCCTAACACTGAAGCTTTCTTT.

This clonotype was seen many times. The rearrangement uses TRBV2 and TRBJ2-4; D is tentatively TRBD1 or TRBD2 (5 bases each). The CDR3 extends over 13 amino acids. Germline values: CDR1 SNHLY, CDR2 FYNNEI. Deletions cut 7 bases from V and 0 bases from J, with 7 bases between. The CDR3, as DNA: TGTGCCAGCATGGGGGAAGCCAAAAACATTCAGTACTTC. Protein: CASMGEAKNIQYF.

This chain's CDR3 is CASSLLANEQYF. The CDR3 DNA reads as TGTGCCAGCAGTTTACTGGCTAACGAGCAGTACTTC. The chain recombines TRBV12-3 or TRBV12-4 with TRBJ2-7; the D is unclear. The CDR3 extends over 12 amino acids. Trimming removed 2 bases from V and 5 bases from J, with 7 bases in between.

Only a few counts were recorded for this clonotype. CDR3 in amino acids: CASSVGSGGYEAFF. The CDR3 nucleotides are TGTGCCAGCAGCGTAGGGTCCGGGGGCTATGAAGCTTTCTTT. The chain couples TRBV9 to TRBJ1-1, with D possibly TRBD1 on 6 matching bases. The CDR3 spans 14 residues. CDR1 and CDR2 (germline): SGDLS, YYNGEE. The V and J ends lost 0 bases and 7 bases respectively, with 13 bases between them.

The CDR3: CASASAGRDSPLHF. Written as DNA, the CDR3 is TGTGCCAGCGCCAGCGCGGGGCGTGATTCACCCCTCCACTTT. The chain joins TRBV18 to TRBJ1-6; D is perhaps TRBD1 (5 bases). This CDR3 is built from 14 residues. In germline, CDR1 is KGHSH, CDR2 LQKENI. V lost 8 bases and J 8 bases, leaving 16 bases between the germline ends. The entire variable domain, with the rest obtained from reference TRBV18 and TRBJ1-6, is as follows: NAGVMQNPRHLVRRRGQEARLRCSPMKGHSHVYWYRQLPEEGLKFMVYLQKENIIDESGMPKERFSAEFPKEGPSILRIQQVVRGDSAAYFCASASAGRDSPLHFGNGTRLTVT.

This clonotype was recorded at least ten times. V and J are TRBV7-3 and TRBJ2-1; 7 bases line up with TRBD2. Germline V lookup: CDR1 SGHTA, CDR2 FQGTGA. Trimming at V came to 5 bases and at J to 4 bases, leaving 8 bases not matched to a gene. The CDR3 sequence is 15 residues long. The CDR3 sequence is CASSPLASGYNEQFF. The CDR3 coding sequence is TGTGCCAGCAGCCCCCTTGCTAGCGGATACAATGAGCAGTTCTTC.

This clonotype is labeled as medium-sized. V gene TRBV2 combines with J gene TRBJ1-2; 9 bases line up with TRBD1. Germline trimming cut 8 bases from V and 8 bases from J; bases unmatched to any gene: 9. The germline gives CDR1 SNHLY, CDR2 FYNNEI. The CDR3 extends over 13 amino acids. The CDR3: CASGTGPDRGYTF. DNA for the CDR3: TGTGCCAGCGGGACAGGGCCGGATCGGGGCTACACCTTC.

This clonotype was seen only once. The chain recombines TRBV24-1 with TRBJ1-5; 8 nucleotides match TRBD1. V shed 4 bases, J shed 6 bases, and the junction held 19 bases outside the gene matches. CDR3 length equals 19 residues. CDR1 and CDR2 from the germline V gene are KGHDR and SFDVKD. DNA for the CDR3: TGTGCCACCAGTGACCCGGACAGGGATGTAGGTCGGCGCGGTCAGCCCCAGCATTTT. Translating gives CATSDPDRDVGRRGQPQHF.

This clonotype was found many times. This chain joins TRBV9 and TRBJ2-3; TRBD2 matches 9 bases. CDR1 and CDR2 from the germline V gene are SGDLS and YYNGEE. This CDR3 spans 17 amino acids. V dropped 0 bases and J dropped 3; count of bases not matched to a gene: 8. The CDR3 spells CASSVGGGLAITDTQYF. CDR3 sequence (DNA): TGTGCCAGCAGCGTAGGGGGGGGACTAGCCATAACAGATACGCAGTATTTT.

By proportion, this clonotype is medium-sized (0.01 to 0.1%). The J gene is TRBJ1-1, the V gene TRBV7-9; D remains ambiguous. The CDR3 is 14 residues long. In germline, CDR1 is SEHNR, CDR2 FQNEAQ (reference sequence). Trimming took off 1 base at V and 1 base at J, with 7 bases between the two ends. For the CDR3, the DNA is TGTGCCAGCAGCTTAGGTATGGGGAACACTGAAGCTTTCTTT. Amino acid sequence: CASSLGMGNTEAFF. The whole variable domain, filled in from reference TRBV7-9 and TRBJ1-1, reads DTGVSQNPRHKITKRGQNVTFRCDPISEHNRLYWYRQTLGQGPEFLTYFQNEAQLEKSRLLSDRFSAERPKGSFSTLEIQRTEQGDSAMYLCASSLGMGNTEAFFGQGTRLTVV.

The CDR3 is CASSLGTFPYEQYF. The DNA of the CDR3 is TGTGCCAGCAGCCTCGGGACTTTTCCCTACGAGCAGTACTTC. This sequence joins TRBV11-2 and TRBJ2-7, with D maybe TRBD2 (6 bases). The V and J ends lost 5 bases and 2 bases respectively, with 13 bases between them. The germline CDR1 and CDR2 sequences are SGHAT and FQNNGV. The length of the CDR3 is 14 residues. Full variable domain (outside the CDR3, taken from reference TRBV11-2 and TRBJ2-7): EAGVAQSPRYKIIEKRQSVAFWCNPISGHATLYWYQQILGQGPKLLIQFQNNGVVDDSQLPKDRFSAERLKGVDSTLKIQPAKLEDSAVYLCASSLGTFPYEQYFGPGTRLTVT.